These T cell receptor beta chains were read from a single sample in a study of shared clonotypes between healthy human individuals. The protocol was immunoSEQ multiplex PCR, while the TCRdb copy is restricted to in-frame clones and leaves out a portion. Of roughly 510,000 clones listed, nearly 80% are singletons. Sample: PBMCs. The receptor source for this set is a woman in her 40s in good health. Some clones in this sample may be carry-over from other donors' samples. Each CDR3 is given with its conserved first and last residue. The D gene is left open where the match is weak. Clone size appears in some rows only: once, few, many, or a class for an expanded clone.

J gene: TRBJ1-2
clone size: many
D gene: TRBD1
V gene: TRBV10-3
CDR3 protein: CAISESGQGGYTF
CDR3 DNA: TGTGCCATCAGTGAGTCGGGACAGGGGGGCTACACCTTC

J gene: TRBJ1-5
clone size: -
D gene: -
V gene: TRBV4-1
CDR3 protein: CASSLPGPFNQPQHF
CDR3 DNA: TGCGCCAGCAGCCTACCGGGTCCTTTCAATCAGCCCCAGCATTTT

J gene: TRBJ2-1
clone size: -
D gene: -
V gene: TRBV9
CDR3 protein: CASSVVEGAYNEQFF
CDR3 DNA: TGTGCCAGCAGCGTAGTCGAGGGAGCGTACAATGAGCAGTTCTTC

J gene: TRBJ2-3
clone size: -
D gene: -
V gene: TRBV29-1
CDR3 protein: CSVAVPLRGTDTQYF
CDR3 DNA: TGCAGCGTTGCTGTTCCCCTACGTGGCACAGATACGCAGTATTTT

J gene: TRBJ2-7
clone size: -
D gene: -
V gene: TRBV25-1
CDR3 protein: CASSPGSSYEQYF
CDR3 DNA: TGTGCCAGCAGTCCCGGGAGCTCCTACGAGCAGTACTTC

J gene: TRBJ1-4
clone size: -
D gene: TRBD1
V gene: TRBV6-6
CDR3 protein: CASSYSSGGGNEKLFF
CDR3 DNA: TGTGCCAGCAGTTACTCCTCAGGGGGCGGTAATGAAAAACTGTTTTTT

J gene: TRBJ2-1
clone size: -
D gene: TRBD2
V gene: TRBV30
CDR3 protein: CAWRFGTSGLSYNEQFF
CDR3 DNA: TGTGCCTGGAGATTTGGGACTAGCGGTCTTTCCTACAATGAGCAGTTCTTC

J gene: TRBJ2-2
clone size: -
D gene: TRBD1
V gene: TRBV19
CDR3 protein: CASNRWTGRNTGELFF
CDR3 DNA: TGTGCCAGTAACCGCTGGACAGGGCGGAACACCGGGGAGCTGTTTTTT

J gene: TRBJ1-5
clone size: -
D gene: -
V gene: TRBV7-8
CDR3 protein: CASSLEGASNQPQHF
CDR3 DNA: TGTGCCAGCAGCTTAGAAGGGGCTAGCAATCAGCCCCAGCATTTT

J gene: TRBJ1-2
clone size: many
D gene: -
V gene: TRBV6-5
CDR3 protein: CASSYSPGDSNYGYTF
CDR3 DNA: TGTGCCAGCAGTTACTCTCCCGGAGACAGTAACTATGGCTACACCTTC

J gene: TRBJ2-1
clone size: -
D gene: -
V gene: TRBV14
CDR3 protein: CASSQLGRLYNEQFF
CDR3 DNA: TGTGCCAGCAGCCAACTAGGGAGGCTTTACAATGAGCAGTTCTTC

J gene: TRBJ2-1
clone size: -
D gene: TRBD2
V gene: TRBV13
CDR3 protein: CASSPGLAFHNEQFF
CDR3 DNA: TGTGCCAGCAGCCCCGGACTAGCGTTTCACAATGAGCAGTTCTTC

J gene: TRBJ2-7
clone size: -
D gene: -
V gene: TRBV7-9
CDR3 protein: CASSLTDPSGQYF
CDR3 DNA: TGTGCCAGCAGCTTGACCGACCCCTCGGGGCAGTACTTC

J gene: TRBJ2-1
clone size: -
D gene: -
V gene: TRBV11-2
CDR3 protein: CASSPAYNEQFF
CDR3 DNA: TGTGCCAGCAGCCCGGCGTACAATGAGCAGTTCTTC

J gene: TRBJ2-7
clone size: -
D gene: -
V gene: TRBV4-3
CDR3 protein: CASSQSREFYEQYF
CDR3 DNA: TGCGCCAGCAGCCAGTCGCGAGAATTCTACGAGCAGTACTTC

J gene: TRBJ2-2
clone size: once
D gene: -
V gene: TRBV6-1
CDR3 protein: CASSEGLWAGTGELFF
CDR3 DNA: TGTGCCAGCAGTGAGGGGTTGTGGGCGGGCACCGGGGAGCTGTTTTTT

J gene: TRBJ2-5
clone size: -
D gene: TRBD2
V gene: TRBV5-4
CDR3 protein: CASSLELAEETQYF
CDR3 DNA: TGTGCCAGCAGCTTGGAGCTAGCGGAAGAGACCCAGTACTTC

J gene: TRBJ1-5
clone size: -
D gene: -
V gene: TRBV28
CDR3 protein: CASSLARTQGMSNQPQHF
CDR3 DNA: TGTGCCAGCAGTTTAGCGAGAACCCAGGGAATGAGCAATCAGCCCCAGCATTTT

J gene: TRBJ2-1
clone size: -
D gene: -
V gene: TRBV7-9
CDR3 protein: CASSPLDEQFF
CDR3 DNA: TGTGCCAGCAGCCCCCTCGATGAGCAGTTCTTC

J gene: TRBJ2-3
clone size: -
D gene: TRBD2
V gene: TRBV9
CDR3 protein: CASSPTGTTTAPTQYF
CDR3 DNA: TGTGCCAGCAGCCCAACCGGGACTACCACTGCGCCAACGCAGTATTTT

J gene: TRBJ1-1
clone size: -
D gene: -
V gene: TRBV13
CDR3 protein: CASSLTVNTEAFF
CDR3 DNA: TGTGCCAGCAGCCTTACCGTGAACACTGAAGCTTTCTTT

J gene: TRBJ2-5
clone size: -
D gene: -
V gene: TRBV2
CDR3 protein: CASSETYLLPQYF
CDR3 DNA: TGTGCCAGCAGTGAAACCTACCTTTTACCCCAGTACTTC

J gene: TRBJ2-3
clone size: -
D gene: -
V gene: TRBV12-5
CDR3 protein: CASGYGSGTDTQYF
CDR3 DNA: TGTGCTAGTGGTTACGGTTCCGGCACAGATACGCAGTATTTT

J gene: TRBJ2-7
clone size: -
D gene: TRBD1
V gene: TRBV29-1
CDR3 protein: CSVEGQGVGYEQYF
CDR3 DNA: TGCAGCGTTGAGGGACAGGGAGTAGGTTACGAACAGTACTTC